Listed below are T cell receptor beta chains from one sample, sequenced in a study of post-analysis software for immune sequencing data. TCRdb independently ran MiXCR on the PCR reads; one entry per CDR3 protein. The data hold 450,000 to 650,000 distinct CDR3 sequences, with roughly 40% observed a single time. Sequencing used blood. The receptors here all came from a girl aged 5 to 17 with multiple sclerosis. Each CDR3 is given with its conserved first and last residue. The order of the fields is J gene, clone size, V gene, D gene, CDR3 DNA, CDR3 protein. A D gene is named only where the DNA matches it firmly. For some rows the clone size is stated as once, few or many, or as a class when expanded; others skip it.

TRBJ2-1 NA TRBV6-6 TRBD1 TGTGCCAGCAGACCGGGACAGCTTACCCTAGAGACCCAGTTCTTC CASRPGQLTLETQFF
TRBJ2-7 NA TRBV10-3 NA TGTGCCATCAGTGACGACTCCTACGAGCAGTACTTC CAISDDSYEQYF
TRBJ2-3 NA TRBV12-3/TRBV12-4 NA TGTGCCAGCAGCTTGGGGAAAGATACGCAGTATTTT CASSLGKDTQYF
TRBJ1-1 NA TRBV12-3/TRBV12-4 NA TGTGCCAGCAGTTTACCCCAGGGGAAAGCTTTCTTT CASSLPQGKAFF
TRBJ2-5 few TRBV9 NA TGTGCCAGCAGCGTAGGCCCGCACCAAGAGACCCAGTACTTC CASSVGPHQETQYF
TRBJ2-3 many TRBV5-1 TRBD2 TGCGCCAGCAGTTCCGGGACTAGCGGGAGCACAGATACGCAGTATTTT CASSSGTSGSTDTQYF
TRBJ1-5 NA TRBV6-5 NA TGTGCCAGCAGTTCCAGAAGCAATCAGCCCCAGCATTTT CASSSRSNQPQHF
TRBJ2-7 few TRBV6-1 NA TGTGCCAGCAGTGAAAAGGGGGTATACGAGCAGTACTTC CASSEKGVYEQYF
TRBJ2-1 few TRBV5-1 NA TGCGCCAGCAGCTTGGAGACAGGCCGTAGGTACAATGAGCAGTTCTTC CASSLETGRRYNEQFF
TRBJ2-4 few TRBV5-1 NA TGCGCCAGCAGCTTGGAGTTGGATCAAAACATTCAGTACTTC CASSLELDQNIQYF
TRBJ1-1 few TRBV6-5 TRBD1 TGTGCCAGCAGTTACCGGGACAGGGGGCGAGCTTTCTTT CASSYRDRGRAFF
TRBJ1-1 NA TRBV29-1 NA TGCAGCGTTGGGTTACTTCGACGGATTAACACTGAAGCTTTCTTT CSVGLLRRINTEAFF
TRBJ2-1 NA TRBV5-1 NA TGCGCCAGCAGCTTGGTTAGGCAAAGCTCCTACAATGAGCAGTTCTTC CASSLVRQSSYNEQFF
TRBJ2-1 NA TRBV4-2 TRBD2 TGTGCCAGCAGCCAAGGTCTAGCGGGAGGCCGGGGGTCCTACAATGAGCAGTTCTTC CASSQGLAGGRGSYNEQFF
TRBJ1-2 NA TRBV7-2 TRBD1 TGTGCCAGCAGCTTAGGGACAGGGAACTTCTACACCTTC CASSLGTGNFYTF
TRBJ2-6 few TRBV3-1 NA TGTGCCAGCAGCCAAGATACGTACTCTGGGGCCAACGTCCTGACTTTC CASSQDTYSGANVLTF
TRBJ1-2 few TRBV10-3 NA TGTGCCATCAGTGCTGGGGACGGCTACACCTTC CAISAGDGYTF
TRBJ1-1 NA TRBV10-3 NA TGTGCCATCAGTCCCCGGTTGGAGAGGAACACTGAAGCTTTCTTT CAISPRLERNTEAFF
TRBJ2-1 NA TRBV6-2/TRBV6-3 NA TGTGCCAGCAAAAGGGGGAGTCGCCTGTTCTTC CASKRGSRLFF
TRBJ1-5 NA TRBV6-5 NA TGTGCCAGCAGGCCCGAGGTCTTTAGCAATCAGCCCCAGCATTTT CASRPEVFSNQPQHF
TRBJ2-5 few TRBV20-1 TRBD2 TGCAGTGCCAAACTCGGGCTAGCGGGGGAGACCCAGTACTTC CSAKLGLAGETQYF
TRBJ2-1 few TRBV29-1 TRBD1 TGCAGCGTTGGACAGGGATTAAACAATGAGCAGTTCTTC CSVGQGLNNEQFF
TRBJ2-7 NA TRBV6-6 NA TGTGCCAGCAGTTACTCATCGGGGGGACAAACCTACGAGCAGTACTTC CASSYSSGGQTYEQYF
TRBJ2-7 once TRBV20-1 NA TGCAGTGCTAGAGATAGGTCAGGTCACGAGCAGTACTTC CSARDRSGHEQYF
TRBJ1-2 NA TRBV29-1 TRBD1 TGCAGCGGGGGACAGACTAACTATGGCTACACCTTC CSGGQTNYGYTF
TRBJ2-7 NA TRBV27 TRBD1 TGTGCCAGCAGTTCGGACCGATGGGACAGATTGACCTACGAGCAGTACTTC CASSSDRWDRLTYEQYF
TRBJ2-3 NA TRBV7-2 NA TGTGCCAGCAGCTTATTAGGGCGGCAGAGCACAGATACGCAGTATTTT CASSLLGRQSTDTQYF
TRBJ2-1 NA TRBV5-1 TRBD2 TGCGCCAGCAGCTGGAACGGGGGGTCCTACAATGAGCAGTTCTTC CASSWNGGSYNEQFF
TRBJ1-5 few TRBV29-1 NA TGCAGCGTTGGTCAGAATAACGATCAGCCCCAGCATTTT CSVGQNNDQPQHF
TRBJ2-7 once TRBV12-3/TRBV12-4 TRBD1 TGTGCCAGCAGTTTGGGGCAGGGGGCTATGAGCGAGCAGTACTTC CASSLGQGAMSEQYF
TRBJ2-7 few TRBV30 TRBD1 TGTGCCTGGAGTCCCGACAGGGAGAAGCAGTACTTC CAWSPDREKQYF
TRBJ2-5 once TRBV9 TRBD1 TGTGCCAGCAGCGTAGGACAGGGTGTACGAGAGACCCAGTACTTC CASSVGQGVRETQYF
TRBJ1-2 NA TRBV12-3/TRBV12-4 NA TGTGCCAGCAGAGGGTCACAGGTTGCCAACTATGGCTACACCTTC CASRGSQVANYGYTF
TRBJ2-3 NA TRBV29-1 NA TGCAGCGTTGAAGAGCGAGGGACCCAAGATACGCAGTATTTT CSVEERGTQDTQYF
TRBJ1-4 NA TRBV12-3/TRBV12-4 NA TGTGCCAGCAGTTTAGGGGGGCCTGGTGAAAAACTGTTTTTT CASSLGGPGEKLFF
TRBJ2-5 NA TRBV20-1 TRBD2 TGCAGTGCTAATAGCGGGAGGAGTACGGAGACCCAGTACTTC CSANSGRSTETQYF
TRBJ2-1 NA TRBV5-1 NA TGCGCCAGCAGGTATCCCGGGCCCAGTAGGAATGAGCAGTTCTTC CASRYPGPSRNEQFF
TRBJ2-1 few TRBV6-1 TRBD1 TGTGCCAGCAGTACGAGACAGGGGACCTACAATGAGCAGTTCTTC CASSTRQGTYNEQFF
TRBJ2-4 NA TRBV5-5 NA TGTGCCAGCAGCTTGGTCGCAGGGATCGAAGCCAAAAACATTCAGTACTTC CASSLVAGIEAKNIQYF
TRBJ2-6 many TRBV6-2/TRBV6-3 TRBD2 TGTGCCAGCAACAAAGCGGGGGGGCCTTCTGGGGCCAACGTCCTGACTTTC CASNKAGGPSGANVLTF
TRBJ2-7 NA TRBV4-1 NA TGCGCCAGCAGCCAAGAGTCTACGACTATCCTTCCCTACGAGCAGTACTTC CASSQESTTILPYEQYF
TRBJ2-5 NA TRBV9 NA TGTGCCAGCAGCGTAGCTCCAGCAAGCCAAGAGACCCAGTACTTC CASSVAPASQETQYF
TRBJ2-5 NA TRBV20-1 NA TGCAGTGCTAGCTCCGGGACTTTCAAGTACTTC CSASSGTFKYF
TRBJ2-7 few TRBV19 TRBD1 TGTGCCAGTAGTATTCACCGGGACAGTTCCTACGAGCAGTACTTC CASSIHRDSSYEQYF
TRBJ2-7 few TRBV11-2 TRBD2 TGTGCCAGCAGCTGGACTAGCGGGGGCGACGAGCAGTACTTC CASSWTSGGDEQYF
TRBJ2-1 NA TRBV25-1 TRBD2 TGTGCCTCCCGCGGAGCGGGAGTCGAGTTCTTC CASRGAGVEFF
TRBJ2-1 NA TRBV29-1 TRBD2 TGCAGCGGTCAGCGGGAGTTCGACAATGAGCAGTTCTTC CSGQREFDNEQFF
TRBJ2-7 NA TRBV20-1 TRBD2 TGCAGTGCTAGAGTCATCGGACTAGCCGGCGAGCAGTACTTC CSARVIGLAGEQYF
TRBJ2-3 once TRBV12-3/TRBV12-4 TRBD1 TGTGCCAGCAGTCGGGACAGCCGAGGCTCCACAGATACGCAGTATTTT CASSRDSRGSTDTQYF
TRBJ1-2 few TRBV25-1 TRBD1 TGTGCCAGCAGCCCAGCGACAGGGTTGGATGACTATGGCTACACCTTC CASSPATGLDDYGYTF
TRBJ2-3 NA TRBV7-9 NA TGTGCCAGCAGCTTACCCTCAGATACGCAGTATTTT CASSLPSDTQYF
TRBJ1-4 NA TRBV20-1 NA TGCAGTGCTAGAGATTGGAGGAGGGTTAATAATGAAAAACTGTTTTTT CSARDWRRVNNEKLFF
TRBJ1-2 NA TRBV12-3/TRBV12-4 NA TGTGCCAGCACCCTATATTCGGGTGGCTACACCTTC CASTLYSGGYTF
TRBJ1-2 few TRBV5-1 NA TGCGCCAGCAGGAGCCTGGGCGGGGGCGACTATGGCTACACCTTC CASRSLGGGDYGYTF
TRBJ2-7 NA TRBV29-1 NA TGCAGCGTTGAGTGGGGGGCCGAGCAGTACTTC CSVEWGAEQYF
TRBJ2-4 NA TRBV7-9 NA TGTGCCAGCAGCTCCCCGAACAGGGATGGAGCCAAAAACATTCAGTACTTC CASSSPNRDGAKNIQYF
TRBJ2-7 NA TRBV10-3 TRBD2 TGTGCCATCAGTGCCTCCCCGGGACTAGCGGTATACGAGCAGTACTTC CAISASPGLAVYEQYF